This entry is about one TCR beta chain. Its antigen has not been determined. No much larger clonotype is one base removed from it; base qualities were not supplied. The sample comes from a study of T cell repertoires in cytomegalovirus infection (dated by TCRdb to between 2017 and 2020). For the study in its entirety: Because public TCR beta signatures pointed to carriage of CMV infection together with the matching HLA type, the HLA type of each donor mattered for the analysis.

Sequencing instrument: Illumina HiSeq 1500. TCRdb's own reprocessing of the public reads used fastp at Q25 and MiXCR and kept productive beta chains. Rows with a matching CDR3 protein are joined into one entry that keeps the most common DNA and genes. For this sample the table gives 150,000 to 200,000 distinct CDR3 sequences, of which around 14% were detected only once. The ten largest clonotypes hold roughly 27% of the sample. Findings and caveats that apply to the study as a whole: Cumulative frequency of public TCR beta family members discriminated carriers of CMV infection plus the relevant HLA type in this cohort and an independent 352-donor cohort. The ex vivo response was dominated by HLA-C-restricted CMV-specific TCR beta clonotypes, which also provided the single most frequent clonotype in two of eight donors.

The junction shows trimming of 7 bases on V and 6 bases on J, plus 7 bases between the germline ends. Spanning cysteine to phenylalanine, the CDR3 consists of 11 amino acids. Just the 33-base CDR3 DNA is kept, in frame starting at base 1. This clonotype was obtained from a human donor in good health (CMV status not recorded). Some clones in this sample may be carry-over from other donors' samples. The source material was PBMCs. The chain is encoded by TRBV12-3 or TRBV12-4 joined to TRBJ2-1, with the D gene uncertain. The bases read TGTGCCAGCACTATCTCCAATGAGCAGTTCTTC. Its translation reads: CASTISNEQFF.